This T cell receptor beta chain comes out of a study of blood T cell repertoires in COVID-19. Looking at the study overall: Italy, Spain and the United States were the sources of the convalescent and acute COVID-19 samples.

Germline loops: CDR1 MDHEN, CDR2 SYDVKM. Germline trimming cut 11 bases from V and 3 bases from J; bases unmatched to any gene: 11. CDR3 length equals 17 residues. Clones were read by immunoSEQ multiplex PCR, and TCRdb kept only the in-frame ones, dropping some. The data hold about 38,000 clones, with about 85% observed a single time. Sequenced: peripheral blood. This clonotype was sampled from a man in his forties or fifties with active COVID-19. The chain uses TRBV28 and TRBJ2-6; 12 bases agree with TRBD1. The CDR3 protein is CALCGGQGAYGANVLTF. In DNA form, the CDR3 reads TGTGCCCTTTGTGGGGGACAGGGGGCATATGGGGCCAACGTCCTGACTTTC.